The next 30 T cell receptor beta chains were all read from a single sample in a study of OX40 agonist ivuxolimab in advanced cancers. Profiled with immunoSEQ multiplex PCR; TCRdb holds only in-frame clones, not every one. In the table there are about 20,000 clones, roughly 90% of which are singletons. The sequencing here drew on CD4+ or CD8+ T cells sorted from blood, taken in a trial of the OX40 agonist ivuxolimab. These receptors were collected from an adult with an advanced solid tumor such as melanoma, head and neck, liver or kidney cancer.

This clone is medium-sized by share. The chain combines TRBV11-3 with TRBJ2-2, with 7 bases matching TRBD2. V trimming: 1 base; J trimming: 5 bases; junction bases outside the gene matches: 10. The V gene's germline CDR1 is SGHNT and CDR2 YENEEA. CDR3 length: 17 residues. The CDR3 bases are TGTGCCAGCAGCTTAGGATGGGAGGGACGAAGGACCGGGGAGCTGTTTTTT. Translation gives CASSLGWEGRRTGELFF.

The chain links TRBV29-1 to TRBJ1-1; D may be TRBD1 (5 bases). The CDR3 has 16 residues. Germline assignment: CDR1 SQVTM and CDR2 ANQGSEA. V lost 4 bases, J lost 3 bases, and 21 bases lay in between. This CDR3 reads CSVAGRGWGAYTEAFF. In DNA, the CDR3 is TGCAGCGTTGCAGGGCGCGGGTGGGGCGCGTACACTGAAGCTTTCTTT.

The chain is built from TRBV27 and TRBJ1-1, with D possibly TRBD1 on 6 matching bases. CDR3 length: 15 residues. Trimming removed 7 bases at V and 6 bases at J, with 21 bases between. CDR1 MNHEY and CDR2 SMNVEV come from the germline V gene (reference sequence). This CDR3 reads CASIFFQGWRPEAFF. For the CDR3, the DNA is TGTGCCAGCATCTTTTTTCAGGGGTGGCGGCCTGAAGCTTTCTTT.

This chain joins TRBV2 and TRBJ1-1, with 10 bases fitting TRBD1. Germline trimming cut 6 bases from V and 4 bases from J; bases unmatched to any gene: 11. Germline CDR1 reads SNHLY; CDR2 reads FYNNEI. The CDR3 covers 16 residues. The CDR3 nucleotides read TGTGCCAGCAGCGACTCACTCGACAGGGGGCTCACTGAAGCTTTCTTT. Translation gives CASSDSLDRGLTEAFF.

This chain connects TRBV6-1 to TRBJ2-7; TRBD1 agrees at 7 bases. The trim removed 8 bases at V and 4 bases at J, leaving 14 bases unmatched. The CDR3 length is 15 residues. Per the germline V gene, CDR1 is MNHNS and CDR2 is SASEGT. This chain's CDR3 is CASGTVRITTYEQYF. The DNA of the CDR3 is TGTGCCAGCGGGACAGTAAGGATAACCACATACGAGCAGTACTTC.

For this clone: Because the CDR3's place on the DNA is in doubt, the DNA is left out and the CDR3 is given as listed by TCRdb. The chain links TRBV6-5 to TRBJ1-4. Germline V gene data show CDR1 as MNHEY and CDR2 as SVGAGI. The CDR3 has 13 residues if both end residues are counted. The CDR3 region is CASPDTGMKNCFF.

The rearrangement joins TRBV5-1 to TRBJ2-7, with D perhaps being TRBD1 or TRBD2 (5 bases each). V was shortened by 6 bases and J by 7 bases, with 14 bases between the two germline ends. The CDR3 is made up of 12 amino acids. CDR1 SGHRS and CDR2 YFSETQ come from the germline V gene. CDR3 sequence (DNA): TGCGCCAGCAAATCCGGGGCGGAAGAGCAGTACTTC. The encoded protein is CASKSGAEEQYF.

The chain couples TRBV28 to TRBJ1-2, with D hard to call. Germline loops: CDR1 MDHEN, CDR2 SYDVKM. Between the trimmed V and J ends, which lost 2 bases and 0 bases, there was a span of 4 bases. The length of the CDR3 is 13 residues. The DNA of the CDR3 is TGTGCCAGCAGTTTACAGGCTAACTATGGCTACACCTTC. This codes for CASSLQANYGYTF.

This chain uses TRBV11-2 with TRBJ2-7; D unresolved. Germline CDR1 and CDR2: SGHAT and FQNNGV. CDR3 size: 12 residues. V was cut by 1 base and J by 3 bases, with 4 bases left in between. The CDR3: CASSLVGYEQYF. As DNA, the CDR3 is TGTGCCAGCAGCTTAGTGGGCTACGAGCAGTACTTC.

The chain links TRBV6-5 to TRBJ1-1; D is undetermined. The CDR3 loop spans 13 amino acids. CDR1 MNHEY and CDR2 SVGAGI come from the germline V gene. The V gene lost 6 bases and the J gene lost 1 base, with 9 bases spanning the gap. The CDR3 nucleotides are TGTGCCAGCAGCATACACGAGAACACTGAAGCTTTCTTT. Translating it yields CASSIHENTEAFF.

This CDR3 is CASSNSGGGANVLTF. The CDR3 nucleotides are TGTGCCAGCAGCAATTCGGGCGGTGGGGCCAACGTCCTGACTTTC. The chain combines TRBV2 with TRBJ2-6; D is unclear. The CDR3 covers 15 residues. V lost 6 bases and J 3 bases, leaving 12 bases between the germline ends. Germline V lookup: CDR1 SNHLY, CDR2 FYNNEI.

In its sample, this clone was seen once. The J gene is TRBJ1-2, the V gene TRBV5-6; TRBD1 matches 8 bases. Trimming at V came to 0 bases and at J to 6 bases, leaving 4 bases not matched to a gene. The CDR3 sequence is 14 residues long. CDR1 is SGHDT, CDR2 YYEEEE, per germline. In DNA form, the CDR3 reads TGTGCCAGCAGCTTGGGGACAGGGTGGAATGGCTACACCTTC. Encoded protein: CASSLGTGWNGYTF.

The CDR3 coding sequence is TGTGCCAGCAGTCAAGACGGTAGCTCCTACAATGAGCAGTTCTTC. The encoded protein is CASSQDGSSYNEQFF. V is TRBV2 and J is TRBJ2-1; D is uncertain. The germline gives CDR1 SNHLY, CDR2 FYNNEI. CDR3 length equals 15 residues. Between the trimmed V and J ends, which lost 5 bases and 0 bases, there was a span of 11 bases.

The V gene is TRBV5-1, the J gene TRBJ2-6; 8 bases fit TRBD1. There are 17 residues in the CDR3. From germline, CDR1 is SGHRS and CDR2 YFSETQ. V lost 4 bases and J lost 0; bases outside the gene matches: 6. The CDR3 loop reads CASSPGQGISGANVLTF. The CDR3 DNA reads as TGCGCCAGCAGCCCAGGACAGGGTATCTCTGGGGCCAACGTCCTGACTTTC.

This chain links TRBV30 with TRBJ1-2; 7 bases map to TRBD1. With 4 bases clipped from V and 2 bases from J, the junction kept 10 bases outside the gene matches. In germline, CDR1 is GTSNPN, CDR2 SVGIG (reference sequence). This CDR3 is built from 15 residues. The CDR3 region has the DNA TGTGCCTGGATCCGGCAAGAGGGACAGAACTATGGCTACACCTTC. Its protein product is CAWIRQEGQNYGYTF.

This chain uses TRBV7-8 with TRBJ2-7; possibly TRBD1 for D (5 bases). The V and J ends lost 1 base and 4 bases respectively, with 11 bases between them. The CDR3 consists of 14 residues. Germline-derived CDR1 and CDR2 are SGHVS and FQNEAQ. DNA of the CDR3: TGTGCCAGCAGCTTAGGGGCAGGGAAATACGAGCAGTACTTC. Encoded protein: CASSLGAGKYEQYF. Drawing the rest from reference TRBV7-8 and TRBJ2-7, the complete variable domain is GAGVSQSPRYKVAKRGQDVALRCDPISGHVSLFWYQQALGQGPEFLTYFQNEAQLDKSGLPSDRFFAERPEGSVSTLKIQRTQQEDSAVYLCASSLGAGKYEQYFGPGTRLTVT.

This chain links TRBV7-6 with TRBJ2-1; 9 bases are a match to TRBD2. The germline V gene encodes CDR1 SGHVS and CDR2 FNYEAQ. Trimming removed 5 bases from V and 1 base from J; junction bases left unmatched: 12. The CDR3 loop spans 18 amino acids. The CDR3 DNA follows: TGTGCCAGCAGCCCCGGTAGAAGTAGCGGGAGTTCCTACAATGAGCAGTTCTTC. Encoded protein: CASSPGRSSGSSYNEQFF.

The rearrangement links TRBV6-6 to TRBJ1-6; tentative D call: TRBD1 (5 bases). V gave up 0 bases and J gave up 6 bases, with 9 bases separating them. Germline CDR1 MNHNY, CDR2 SVGAGI (reference sequence). The CDR3 is 15 residues long. CDR3 nucleotides: TGTGCCAGCAGTTACTCCAGGGTTGGTAATTCACCCCTCCACTTT. Its protein is CASSYSRVGNSPLHF.

This chain uses TRBV21-1 with TRBJ2-1; TRBD1, as called in the table, went unchecked against the DNA. TRBV21-1 is given as a pseudogene. This CDR3 contains 13 residues. CDR3 residues: CASRDRPYNEQFF. Written as DNA, the CDR3 is TGTGCCAGCAGAGACAGACCCTACAATGAGCAGTTCTTC.

This chain uses TRBV11-2 with TRBJ1-5; D is ambiguous. CDR3 length: 14 residues. V lost 1 base, J lost 6 bases, and 10 bases lay in between. Germline-derived CDR1 and CDR2 are SGHAT and FQNNGV. In DNA form, the CDR3 reads TGTGCCAGCAGCTTAGGGTCGTTAAGTCAGCCCCAGCATTTT. It is translated as CASSLGSLSQPQHF.

The chain joins TRBV11-2 to TRBJ2-1, with D hard to call. CDR1 and CDR2 (germline): SGHAT, FQNNGV. The V and J ends lost 3 bases and 0 bases respectively, with 6 bases between them. The CDR3 runs to 14 residues. Written as DNA, the CDR3 is TGTGCCAGCAGCTTTTGGGGCTCCTACAATGAGCAGTTCTTC. It is translated as CASSFWGSYNEQFF.

This chain joins TRBV7-4 and TRBJ1-6, with 7 bases fitting TRBD1. The CDR3 spans 15 residues. Per germline, CDR1 SGHVT and CDR2 SQSDAQ. V shed 6 bases and J 5 bases; nucleotides not matched to a gene: 7. The chain's CDR3 is CASRYSGTDNSPLHF. In DNA form, the CDR3 reads TGTGCCAGCAGGTATTCCGGGACAGATAATTCACCCCTCCACTTT.

This clone was seen only a few times. Additional DNA sequences in this sample encode the identical CDR3. V usage is TRBV27 and J usage is TRBJ2-7; D might be TRBD1 or TRBD2, each matching 6 bases. Trimming pared 6 bases from V and 2 bases from J, leaving 14 bases between. The CDR3 consists of 14 residues. In germline, CDR1 is MNHEY, CDR2 SMNVEV (reference sequence). The DNA for the CDR3 is TGTGCCAGCAGCCTTCGGGGGCGGCCCTACGAGCAGTACTTC. It encodes CASSLRGRPYEQYF.

This clone was observed a few times. J is TRBJ2-2 and V is TRBV4-2; TRBD2 aligns across 7 bases. Germline CDR1 LGHNA, CDR2 YNFKEQ. V shed 0 bases and J 6 bases; nucleotides not matched to a gene: 7. This CDR3 spans 16 amino acids. For the CDR3, the DNA is TGTGCCAGCAGCCAAGATGTGGCGGGAGAGGCCGGGGAGCTGTTTTTT. This sequence encodes CASSQDVAGEAGELFF.

J is TRBJ1-1 and V is TRBV5-1; weak D call: TRBD1 (6 bases). The CDR3 length is 13 residues. V was trimmed by 1 base and J by 3 bases, leaving 7 bases between them. Germline-derived CDR1 and CDR2 are SGHRS and YFSETQ. CDR3 sequence reads: CASSLTGYTEAFF. CDR3 DNA sequence: TGCGCCAGCAGCTTGACAGGGTACACTGAAGCTTTCTTT.

The rearrangement links TRBV30 to TRBJ1-6, with D unclear. Trimming cost V 2 bases and J 4 bases, with 0 bases left between them. CDR1 GTSNPN and CDR2 SVGIG come from the germline V gene (reference sequence). The CDR3 spans 11 residues. The CDR3: CAWSYNSPLHF. The CDR3 DNA reads TGTGCCTGGAGTTATAATTCACCCCTCCACTTT.

The V and J genes are TRBV2 and TRBJ2-3, with 12 bases fitting TRBD2. CDR1 and CDR2 from the germline V gene are SNHLY and FYNNEI. Trimming removed 6 bases from V and 3 bases from J; junction bases left unmatched: 7. The CDR3 runs 16 residues. The CDR3 reads CASSETSGSLTDTQYF. CDR3 DNA sequence: TGTGCCAGCAGCGAGACTAGCGGGAGTCTGACAGATACGCAGTATTTT.

This sequence joins TRBV2 and TRBJ2-3, with 9 bases that match TRBD2. The V gene end was trimmed by 6 bases and the J gene end by 3 bases; junction bases not matched to a gene: 4. In germline, CDR1 is SNHLY, CDR2 FYNNEI. The CDR3 is 14 residues long. For the CDR3, the DNA is TGTGCCAGCAGCGTTAGCGGGAGAACAGATACGCAGTATTTT. Protein sequence: CASSVSGRTDTQYF.

The chain is built from TRBV30 and TRBJ2-7; TRBD2 aligns across 7 bases. Germline CDR1 reads GTSNPN; CDR2 reads SVGIG (reference sequence). V lost 3 bases, J lost 2 bases, and 4 bases stayed unmatched. The CDR3 sequence is 13 residues long. The CDR3 DNA reads TGTGCCTGGAGGACTAGCCAGACCTACGAGCAGTACTTC. Protein sequence: CAWRTSQTYEQYF.

The chain links TRBV5-6 to TRBJ1-2; maybe TRBD1 (6 bases). Germline V gives CDR1 SGHDT, CDR2 YYEEEE. Trimming took 3 bases from V and 4 from J, leaving 19 bases between them. The CDR3 has 16 residues. In nucleotides, the CDR3 is TGTGCCAGCAGCTCCGAGGACAGCCCGATTGTCTATGGCTACACCTTC. Amino acid sequence: CASSSEDSPIVYGYTF.